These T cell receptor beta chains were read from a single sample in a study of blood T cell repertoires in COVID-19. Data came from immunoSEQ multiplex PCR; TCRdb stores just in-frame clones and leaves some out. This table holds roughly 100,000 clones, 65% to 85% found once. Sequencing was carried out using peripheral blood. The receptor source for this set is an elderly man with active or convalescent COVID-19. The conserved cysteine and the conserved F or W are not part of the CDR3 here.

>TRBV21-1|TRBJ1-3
ASSKYRAAGNTIY
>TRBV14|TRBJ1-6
ASSQVRGGSPLH
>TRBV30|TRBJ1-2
AWSTREVGGYT
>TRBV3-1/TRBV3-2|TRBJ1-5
ASSPEQVGQPQH
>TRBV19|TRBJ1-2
ASSRTGGYT
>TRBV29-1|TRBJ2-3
SVEDRASGAPDTQY
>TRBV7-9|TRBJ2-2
ASSRALAGGTGELF
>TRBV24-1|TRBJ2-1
ATSDYSNNEQF
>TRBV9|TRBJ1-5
ASSPLADTNQPQH
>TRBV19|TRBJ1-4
ASSPPPREKLF
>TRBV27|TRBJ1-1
ASSLLSGSVAATEAF
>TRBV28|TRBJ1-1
ASSLAGQGSAEAF
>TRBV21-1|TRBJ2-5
ASSKPHGLPWKTQY
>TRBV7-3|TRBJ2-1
ASSLSDYNEQF
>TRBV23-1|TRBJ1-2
ASPPTGGRFWDGYT
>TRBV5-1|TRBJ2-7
ASSWVVGRYEQY
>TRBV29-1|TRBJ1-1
SVVGQMNTEAF
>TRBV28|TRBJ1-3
ASSWGPAASGNTIY
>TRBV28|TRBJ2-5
ASSVRVRGETQY
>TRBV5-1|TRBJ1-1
ASSFRDRGLLNTEAF
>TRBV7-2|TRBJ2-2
ASSLSGVTGELF
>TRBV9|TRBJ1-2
ASSPQPMTYGYT
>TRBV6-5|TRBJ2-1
ASRKPGQGRNEQF
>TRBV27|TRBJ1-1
ASSSGTGVEAF
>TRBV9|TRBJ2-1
ASSATRSSYNEQF
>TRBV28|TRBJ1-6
ASTIRDSYSPLH